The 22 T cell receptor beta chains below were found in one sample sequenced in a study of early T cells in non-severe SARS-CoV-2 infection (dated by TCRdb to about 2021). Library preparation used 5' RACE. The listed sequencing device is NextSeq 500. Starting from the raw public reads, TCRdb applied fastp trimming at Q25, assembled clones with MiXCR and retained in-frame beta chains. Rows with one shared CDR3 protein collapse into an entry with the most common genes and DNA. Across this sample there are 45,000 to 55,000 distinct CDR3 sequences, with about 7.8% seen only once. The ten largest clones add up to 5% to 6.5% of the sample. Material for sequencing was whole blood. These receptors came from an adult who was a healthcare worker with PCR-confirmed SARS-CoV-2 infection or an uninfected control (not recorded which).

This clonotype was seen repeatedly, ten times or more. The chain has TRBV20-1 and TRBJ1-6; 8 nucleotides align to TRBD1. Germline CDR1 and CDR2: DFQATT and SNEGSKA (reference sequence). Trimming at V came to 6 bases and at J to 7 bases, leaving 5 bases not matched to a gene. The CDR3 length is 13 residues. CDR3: CSAPSGGNSPLHF. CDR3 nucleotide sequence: TGCAGTGCCCCCTCAGGGGGCAATTCACCCCTCCACTTT.

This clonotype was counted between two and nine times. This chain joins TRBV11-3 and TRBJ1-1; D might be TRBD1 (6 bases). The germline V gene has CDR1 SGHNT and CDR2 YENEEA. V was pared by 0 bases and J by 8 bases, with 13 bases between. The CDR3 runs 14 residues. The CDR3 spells CASSLDSTGTEAFF. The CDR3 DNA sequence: TGTGCCAGCAGCTTAGATTCAACAGGGACCGAAGCTTTCTTT.

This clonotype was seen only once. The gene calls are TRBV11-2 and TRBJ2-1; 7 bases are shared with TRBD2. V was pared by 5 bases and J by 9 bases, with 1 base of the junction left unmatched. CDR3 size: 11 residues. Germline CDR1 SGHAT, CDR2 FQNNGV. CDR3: CASSPGGEQFF. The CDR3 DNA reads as TGTGCCAGCAGCCCGGGGGGTGAGCAGTTCTTC.

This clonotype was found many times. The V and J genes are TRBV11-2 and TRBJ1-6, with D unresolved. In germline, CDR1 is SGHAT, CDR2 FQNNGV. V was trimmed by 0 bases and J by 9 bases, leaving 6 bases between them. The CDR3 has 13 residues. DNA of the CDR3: TGTGCCAGCAGCTTAGAGGTGTCTTCACCCCTCCACTTT. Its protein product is CASSLEVSSPLHF.

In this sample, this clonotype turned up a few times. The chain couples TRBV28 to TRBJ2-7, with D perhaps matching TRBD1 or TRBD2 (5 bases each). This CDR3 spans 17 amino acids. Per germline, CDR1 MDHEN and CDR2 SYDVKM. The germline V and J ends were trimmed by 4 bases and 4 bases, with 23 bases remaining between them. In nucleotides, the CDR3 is TGTGCCAGCAGTTCCCTCCTCCTCCAAGCAGGGAGTTACGAGCAGTACTTC. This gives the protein CASSSLLLQAGSYEQYF.

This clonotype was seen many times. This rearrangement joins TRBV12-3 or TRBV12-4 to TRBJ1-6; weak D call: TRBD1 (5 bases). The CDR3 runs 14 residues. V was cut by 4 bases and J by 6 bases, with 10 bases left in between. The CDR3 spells CASSSGRTNSPLHF. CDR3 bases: TGTGCCAGCAGTTCGGGACGGACTAATTCACCCCTCCACTTT.

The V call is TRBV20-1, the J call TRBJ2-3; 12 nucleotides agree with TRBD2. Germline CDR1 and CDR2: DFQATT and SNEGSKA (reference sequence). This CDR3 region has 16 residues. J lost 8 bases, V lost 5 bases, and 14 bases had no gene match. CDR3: CSALTLAGGPGGTQYF. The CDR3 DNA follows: TGCAGTGCTCTCACCCTAGCGGGGGGGCCCGGGGGTACGCAGTATTTT.

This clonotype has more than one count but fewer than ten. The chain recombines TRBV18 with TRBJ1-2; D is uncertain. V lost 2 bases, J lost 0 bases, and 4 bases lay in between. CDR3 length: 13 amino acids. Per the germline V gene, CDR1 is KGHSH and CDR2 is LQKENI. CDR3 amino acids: CASSPGPNYGYTF. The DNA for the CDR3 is TGTGCCAGCTCACCAGGGCCTAACTATGGCTACACCTTC.

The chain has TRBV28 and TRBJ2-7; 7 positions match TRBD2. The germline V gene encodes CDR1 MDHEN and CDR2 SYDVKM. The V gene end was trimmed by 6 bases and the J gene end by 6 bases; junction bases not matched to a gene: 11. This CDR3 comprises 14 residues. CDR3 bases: TGTGCCAGCAGCCATGGACTAGGATCCCTCGAGCAGTACTTC. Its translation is CASSHGLGSLEQYF.

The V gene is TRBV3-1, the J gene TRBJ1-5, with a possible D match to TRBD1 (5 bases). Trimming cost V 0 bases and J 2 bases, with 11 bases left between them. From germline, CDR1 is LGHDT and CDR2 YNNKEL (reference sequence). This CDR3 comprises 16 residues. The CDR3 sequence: CASSQEAGSGNQPQHF. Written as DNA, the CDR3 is TGTGCCAGCAGCCAAGAGGCAGGGTCTGGCAATCAGCCCCAGCATTTT.

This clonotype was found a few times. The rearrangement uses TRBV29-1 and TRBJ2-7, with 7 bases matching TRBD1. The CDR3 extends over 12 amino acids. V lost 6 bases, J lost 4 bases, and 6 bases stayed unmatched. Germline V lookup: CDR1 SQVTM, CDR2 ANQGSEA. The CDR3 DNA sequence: TGCAGCGTCACCGGGACAGAGTACGAGCAGTACTTC. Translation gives CSVTGTEYEQYF.

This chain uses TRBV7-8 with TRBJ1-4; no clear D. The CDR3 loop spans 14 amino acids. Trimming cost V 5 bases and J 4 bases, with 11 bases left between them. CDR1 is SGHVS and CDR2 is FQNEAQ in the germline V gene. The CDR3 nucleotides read TGTGCCAGCAGCCCAACTTCCCGTAATGAAAAACTGTTTTTT. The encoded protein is CASSPTSRNEKLFF.

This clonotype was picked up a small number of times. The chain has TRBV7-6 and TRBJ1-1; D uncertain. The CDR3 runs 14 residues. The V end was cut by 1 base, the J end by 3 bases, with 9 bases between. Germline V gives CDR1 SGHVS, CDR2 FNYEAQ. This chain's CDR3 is CASSLELLYTEAFF. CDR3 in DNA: TGTGCCAGCAGCTTAGAACTGCTCTACACTGAAGCTTTCTTT.

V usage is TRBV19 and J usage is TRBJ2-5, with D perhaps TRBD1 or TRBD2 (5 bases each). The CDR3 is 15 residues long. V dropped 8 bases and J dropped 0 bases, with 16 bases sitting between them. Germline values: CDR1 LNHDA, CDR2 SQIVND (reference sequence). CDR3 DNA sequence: TGTGCCAGTTCTTGGGGGACCGGGGACCAAGAGACCCAGTACTTC. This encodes CASSWGTGDQETQYF. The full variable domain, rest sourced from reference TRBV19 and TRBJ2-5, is DGGITQSPKYLFRKEGQNVTLSCEQNLNHDAMYWYRQDPGQGLRLIYYSQIVNDFQKGDIAEGYSVSREKKESFPLTVTSAQKNPTAFYLCASSWGTGDQETQYFGPGTRLLVL.

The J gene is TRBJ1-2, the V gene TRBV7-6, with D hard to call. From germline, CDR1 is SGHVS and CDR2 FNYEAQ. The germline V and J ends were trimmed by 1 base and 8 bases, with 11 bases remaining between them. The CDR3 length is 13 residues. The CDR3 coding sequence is TGTGCCAGCAGCTTAGAAACGGGAGAAGGCTACACCTTC. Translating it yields CASSLETGEGYTF.

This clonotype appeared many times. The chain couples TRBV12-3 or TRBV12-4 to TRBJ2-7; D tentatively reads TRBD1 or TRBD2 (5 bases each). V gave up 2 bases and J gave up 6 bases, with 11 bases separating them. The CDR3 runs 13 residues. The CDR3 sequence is CASSLHGTTEQYF. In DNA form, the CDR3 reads TGTGCCAGCAGTTTACATGGGACCACCGAGCAGTACTTC.

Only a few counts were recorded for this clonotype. The DNA for the CDR3 is TGTGCCAGCAGCTTATTCCACAGTTCCACCGGGGAGCTGTTTTTT. Translation gives CASSLFHSSTGELFF. The chain carries TRBV7-3 and TRBJ2-2; D ambiguous. Germline values: CDR1 SGHTA, CDR2 FQGTGA. CDR3 length: 15 amino acids. Trimming removed 2 bases from V and 4 bases from J, with 11 bases in between.

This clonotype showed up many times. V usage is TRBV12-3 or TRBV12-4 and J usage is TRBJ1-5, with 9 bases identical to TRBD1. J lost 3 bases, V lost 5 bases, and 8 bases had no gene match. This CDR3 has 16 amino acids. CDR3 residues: CASSPSGTGFNQPQHF. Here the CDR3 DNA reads TGTGCCAGCAGTCCATCCGGGACAGGGTTCAATCAGCCCCAGCATTTT.

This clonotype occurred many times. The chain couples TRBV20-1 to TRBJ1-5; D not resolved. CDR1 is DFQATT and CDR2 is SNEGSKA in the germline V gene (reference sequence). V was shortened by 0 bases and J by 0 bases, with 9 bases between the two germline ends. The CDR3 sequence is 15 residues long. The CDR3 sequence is CSARESGNSNQPQHF. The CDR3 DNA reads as TGCAGTGCTAGAGAGTCGGGGAATAGCAATCAGCCCCAGCATTTT.

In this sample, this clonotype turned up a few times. CDR3 residues: CASRTKTLAAITDTQYF. The CDR3 DNA follows: TGTGCCAGCAGAACCAAAACACTAGCGGCGATCACAGATACGCAGTATTTT. V is TRBV7-2 and J is TRBJ2-3, with 8 bases aligning to TRBD2. The CDR3 is 17 amino acids. The germline V gene has CDR1 SGHTA and CDR2 FQGNSA. V shed 6 bases, J shed 2 bases, and the junction held 13 bases outside the gene matches.

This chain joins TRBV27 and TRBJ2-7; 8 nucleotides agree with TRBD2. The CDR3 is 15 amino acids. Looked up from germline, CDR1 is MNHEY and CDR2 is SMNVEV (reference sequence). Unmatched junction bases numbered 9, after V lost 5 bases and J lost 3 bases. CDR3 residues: CASSTRGSGIYEQYF. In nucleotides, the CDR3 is TGTGCCAGCAGTACCCGGGGTAGCGGGATCTACGAGCAGTACTTC.

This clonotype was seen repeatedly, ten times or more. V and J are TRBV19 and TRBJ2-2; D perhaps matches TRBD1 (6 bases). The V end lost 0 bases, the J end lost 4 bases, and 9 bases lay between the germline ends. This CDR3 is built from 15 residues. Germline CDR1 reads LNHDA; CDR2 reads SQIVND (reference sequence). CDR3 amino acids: CASSIETGPTGELFF. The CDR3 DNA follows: TGTGCCAGTAGTATAGAGACAGGTCCCACCGGGGAGCTGTTTTTT.